This T cell receptor (beta chain) was observed in a study of blood T cell repertoires in COVID-19. Across the study: Some COVID-19 samples were acute and others convalescent; all came from the United States, Italy and Spain. T cells, B-cell-depleted T cells, or PBMCs supplied cDNA or gDNA.

How the authors handled the data: Amplification with reference gene primers provided the estimates of nucleated cell counts. Sequencing used immunoSEQ multiplex PCR; TCRdb keeps in-frame clones, though not all of them. The DNA gave D and trimming, while V, J and clone size come from that table. The sample lists about 670,000 clones, 85% to 90% occurring once. The CDR3 is 15 amino acids. Germline CDR1 LNHDA, CDR2 SQIVND (reference sequence). V was shortened by 3 bases and J by 3 bases, with 12 bases between the two germline ends. The clonotype originates from a woman aged 18-35 years with acute or convalescent COVID-19. The V gene is TRBV19, the J gene TRBJ2-1; D is possibly TRBD2 (5 bases). Material: peripheral blood. This chain's CDR3 is CASSIGVGIYNEQFF. CDR3 coding DNA: TGTGCCAGTAGTATCGGGGTAGGGATCTACAATGAGCAGTTCTTC.